Each of the 24 T cell receptor beta chains below was sequenced from the same sample in a study of graft-versus-host responses after intestinal transplantation. Responder cells labeled with CFSE (200,000) were co-plated with irradiated stimulator cells labeled with violet dye (200,000). The repertoire was sequenced with immunoSEQ multiplex PCR; TCRdb's copy has only in-frame clones and lacks some. The sample holds tens of thousands of clones, about 41% seen once. Sequences were derived from alloreactive CD8+ T cells from a mixed lymphocyte reaction culture, sampled before transplantation. The subset was: CFSE-low proliferating T cells sorted from approximately 6-day pre-transplant mixed lymphocyte reaction (GvH or HvG direction). The receptor source for this set is a human patient who was an organ donor for intestinal transplantation.

The chain has TRBV7-9 and TRBJ2-5; 14 nucleotides agree with TRBD2. The ends lost 2 bases at V and 3 bases at J; junction bases unmatched: 5. Germline-derived CDR1 and CDR2 are SEHNR and FQNEAQ (reference sequence). This CDR3 is 17 amino acids long. CDR3 DNA: TGTGCCAGCAGCTTACCCCCGGGACTAGCGGGAGAAGAGACCCAGTACTTC. Amino acid sequence: CASSLPPGLAGEETQYF.

The CDR3 loop is CASSWREHLGEQYF. DNA of the CDR3: TGTGCCAGTAGTTGGCGGGAGCACCTCGGCGAGCAGTACTTC. This chain uses TRBV19 with TRBJ2-7; 7 bases align to TRBD2. V shed 5 bases, J shed 6 bases, and the junction held 10 bases outside the gene matches. CDR3 length: 14 amino acids. Germline lookup yields CDR1 LNHDA and CDR2 SQIVND (reference sequence).

V gene TRBV11-2 combines with J gene TRBJ1-6, with unresolved D. Germline assignment: CDR1 SGHAT and CDR2 FQNNGV. This CDR3 is built from 13 residues. V shed 1 base and J shed 9 bases, with 7 bases lying between them. The CDR3 protein is CASSLGFRSPLHF. The CDR3, as DNA: TGTGCCAGCAGCTTAGGTTTCCGTTCACCCCTCCACTTT.

The rearrangement uses TRBV7-2 and TRBJ2-7; D remains ambiguous. Germline assignment: CDR1 SGHTA and CDR2 FQGNSA. The CDR3 loop spans 15 amino acids. Trimming stripped 6 bases from V and 1 base from J, with 16 bases between. For the CDR3, the DNA is TGTGCCAGCAGTAACGGGCCAACCCTTTCCTACGAGCAGTACTTC. Residues: CASSNGPTLSYEQYF.

This clone came up a few times. This rearrangement joins TRBV6-5 to TRBJ2-7; possible D gene TRBD2, 5 bases. CDR1 is MNHEY and CDR2 is SVGAGI in the germline V gene. The length of the CDR3 is 14 residues. V lost 9 bases and J lost 2, with 17 bases in between. This chain's CDR3 is CASKELGSPYEQYF. CDR3 coding DNA: TGTGCCAGTAAAGAACTAGGCTCTCCCTACGAGCAGTACTTC.

The V and J genes are TRBV4-3 and TRBJ1-2; no clear D. CDR1 and CDR2 (germline): LGHNA, YSLEER. V lost 0 bases, J lost 2 bases, and 1 base lay in between. This CDR3 is 12 amino acids long. The CDR3 reads CASSQDNYGYTF. In nucleotides, the CDR3 is TGCGCCAGCAGCCAAGACAACTATGGCTACACCTTC.

By share of the sample, this clone is medium-sized (0.01 to 0.1%). The chain couples TRBV10-1 to TRBJ2-7, with D maybe TRBD1 (5 bases). Germline V gene sequence: CDR1 WNHNN, CDR2 SYGVQD (reference sequence). Deletions cut 8 bases from V and 3 bases from J, with 11 bases between. The CDR3 runs 12 residues. CDR3 nucleotides: TGCGCCAGCCAGGGAAGGGGCTACGAGCAGTACTTC. Its protein is CASQGRGYEQYF.

The V gene is TRBV4-2, the J gene TRBJ2-7; TRBD1 matches 10 bases. J lost 2 bases, V lost 1 base, and 2 bases had no gene match. The CDR3 length is 15 residues. Germline V gene lookup returns CDR1 LGHNA and CDR2 YNFKEQ. The CDR3 sequence is CASSQGTGGTYEQYF. CDR3 DNA: TGTGCCAGCAGCCAAGGGACAGGGGGTACCTACGAGCAGTACTTC.

The chain recombines TRBV2 with TRBJ2-3, with 12 bases identical to TRBD1. Germline CDR1 reads SNHLY; CDR2 reads FYNNEI. The CDR3 is 15 residues long. V lost 4 bases and J lost 4; bases outside the gene matches: 3. The CDR3 sequence: CASSGDRGRADTQYF. Written as DNA, the CDR3 is TGTGCCAGCAGTGGGGACAGGGGGCGCGCAGATACGCAGTATTTT.

The chain joins TRBV10-3 to TRBJ2-5; TRBD2 might be the D (5 bases). V was cut by 4 bases and J by 5 bases, with 14 bases left in between. Germline V gives CDR1 ENHRY, CDR2 SYGVKD. The CDR3 is made up of 14 amino acids. The CDR3 loop reads CAISGLGRGETQYF. DNA for the CDR3: TGTGCCATCAGTGGTTTGGGAAGAGGGGAGACCCAGTACTTC.

The chain carries TRBV4-1 and TRBJ1-1, with 7 bases fitting TRBD1. Germline V gene sequence: CDR1 MGHRA, CDR2 YSYEKL. CDR3 length: 14 residues. After removal of 5 bases from V and 8 bases from J, the junction contained 11 bases not matched to a gene. CDR3 in amino acids: CASSDSGQFFEAFF. CDR3 DNA sequence: TGCGCCAGCAGCGACTCGGGACAGTTTTTCGAAGCTTTCTTT.

This clone was recorded a few times. The CDR3 DNA is TGTGCCAGCAGCTTCCTGCCCTACGAGCAGTACTTC. It encodes CASSFLPYEQYF. The J gene is TRBJ2-7, the V gene TRBV11-2; D is uncertain. The V gene's germline CDR1 is SGHAT and CDR2 FQNNGV. V was cut by 3 bases and J by 2 bases, with 5 bases left in between. The CDR3 covers 12 residues.

This clone was found a few times. The chain carries TRBV5-1 and TRBJ1-2, with a tentative D call TRBD1 (5 bases). The germline V gene has CDR1 SGHRS and CDR2 YFSETQ. The CDR3 has 13 amino acids. V was clipped by 4 bases and J by 2 bases, with 9 bases between them. In DNA form, the CDR3 reads TGCGCCAGCAGCCGGAGGGGAAACTATGGCTACACCTTC. Protein: CASSRRGNYGYTF.

The chain is built from TRBV4-1 and TRBJ2-5, with a weak D call TRBD2 (6 bases). The J call may be mistaken, given a closer DNA end match to TRBJ2-7. CDR3 size: 17 residues. Germline CDR1 and CDR2: MGHRA and YSYEKL. The CDR3 DNA follows: TGCGCCAGCAGCCAAGATTACTGGGTCGCGGGAACTTACGAGCAGTACTTC. This codes for CASSQDYWVAGTYEQYF.

V usage is TRBV6-1 and J usage is TRBJ2-1; the D gene is possibly TRBD2 (6 bases). The CDR3 runs to 13 residues. CDR1 and CDR2 from the germline V gene are MNHNS and SASEGT. V was trimmed by 2 bases and J by 8 bases, leaving 10 bases between them. The CDR3, as DNA: TGTGCCAGCAGTGAACTAGCGAGGGATGAGCAGTTCTTC. It translates to CASSELARDEQFF.

The chain employs TRBV10-2 and TRBJ2-7, with D tentatively TRBD1 (5 bases). CDR1 and CDR2 from the germline V gene are WSHSY and SAAADI. The V end was cut by 5 bases, the J end by 6 bases, with 8 bases between. The CDR3 contains 11 residues. This CDR3 is CASSCRVEQYF. The CDR3 nucleotides read TGCGCCAGCAGTTGCAGGGTCGAGCAGTACTTC.

The J gene is TRBJ2-1, the V gene TRBV5-5; D remains ambiguous. The CDR3 extends over 12 amino acids. The V gene's germline CDR1 is SGHKS and CDR2 YYEKEE (reference sequence). V lost 2 bases and J 8 bases, leaving 8 bases between the germline ends. CDR3 coding DNA: TGTGCCAGCAGCTTAGTTCGGGATGAGCAGTTCTTC. This translates into CASSLVRDEQFF. Full variable domain (outside the CDR3, taken from reference TRBV5-5 and TRBJ2-1): DAGVTQSPTHLIKTRGQQVTLRCSPISGHKSVSWYQQVLGQGPQFIFQYYEKEERGRGNFPDRFSARQFPNYSSELNVNALLLGDSALYLCASSLVRDEQFFGPGTRLTVL.

V and J are TRBV7-6 and TRBJ2-7; no clear D gene. V lost 5 bases and J lost 2, with 28 bases in between. The CDR3 is 19 residues long. The germline V gene has CDR1 SGHVS and CDR2 FNYEAQ. This CDR3 reads CASSPFARLTSVGTYEQYF. In DNA, the CDR3 is TGTGCCAGCAGCCCCTTTGCCAGACTTACCTCCGTAGGGACCTACGAGCAGTACTTC.

The rearrangement links TRBV27 to TRBJ2-1; D gene ambiguous. The V end lost 4 bases, the J end lost 5 bases, and 9 bases lay between the germline ends. Germline CDR1 is MNHEY and CDR2 is SMNVEV (reference sequence). CDR3 size: 13 residues. The CDR3, as DNA: TGTGCCAGCAGTTATGGTGCAGACAATGAGCAGTTCTTC. Amino acid sequence: CASSYGADNEQFF.

The chain links TRBV15 to TRBJ2-1; D is unclear. Germline V gene sequence: CDR1 LNHNV, CDR2 YYDKDF (reference sequence). V shed 2 bases and J shed 4 bases, with 12 bases lying between them. CDR3 length: 15 amino acids. CDR3 coding DNA: TGTGCCACCAGCAGACCGCCTCCTTTTTACAATGAGCAGTTCTTC. Its protein product is CATSRPPPFYNEQFF.

The chain employs TRBV2 and TRBJ2-7; a possible D gene is TRBD1 (6 bases). CDR3 length: 13 amino acids. V was shortened by 6 bases and J by 7 bases, with 16 bases between the two germline ends. Germline values: CDR1 SNHLY, CDR2 FYNNEI. The CDR3 DNA is TGTGCCAGCAGACTAACAGGGTTGAGGGAGCAGTACTTC. This codes for CASRLTGLREQYF.

The V gene is TRBV10-3, the J gene TRBJ2-3; D is ambiguous. The CDR3 is made up of 14 amino acids. V was pared by 1 base and J by 4 bases, with 9 bases between. Germline assignment: CDR1 ENHRY and CDR2 SYGVKD. The CDR3 loop is CAISEFPRADTQYF. For the CDR3, the DNA is TGTGCCATCAGTGAGTTCCCCCGGGCAGATACGCAGTATTTT.

This clone came up a few times. V usage is TRBV4-2 and J usage is TRBJ2-7; 7 bases map to TRBD2. Germline V CDR1 and CDR2: LGHNA, YNFKEQ. The CDR3 is 18 amino acids. After removal of 4 bases from V and 3 bases from J, the junction contained 18 bases not matched to a gene. CDR3 amino acids: CASSRKSGLAETHYEQYF. CDR3 bases: TGTGCCAGCAGCCGAAAGAGCGGCCTAGCGGAGACCCACTACGAGCAGTACTTC.

This clone was counted between two and nine times. The J gene is TRBJ2-7, the V gene TRBV5-4, with TRBD2 as a possible D gene (5 bases). CDR1 SGHNT and CDR2 YYREEE come from the germline V gene (reference sequence). Trimming shortened V by 2 bases and J by 7 bases, and 16 bases separated the two germline ends. The CDR3 totals 14 residues. The CDR3 region is CASSLAPLLGEQYF. The CDR3 DNA is TGTGCCAGCAGCTTAGCCCCCCTACTAGGGGAGCAGTACTTC.